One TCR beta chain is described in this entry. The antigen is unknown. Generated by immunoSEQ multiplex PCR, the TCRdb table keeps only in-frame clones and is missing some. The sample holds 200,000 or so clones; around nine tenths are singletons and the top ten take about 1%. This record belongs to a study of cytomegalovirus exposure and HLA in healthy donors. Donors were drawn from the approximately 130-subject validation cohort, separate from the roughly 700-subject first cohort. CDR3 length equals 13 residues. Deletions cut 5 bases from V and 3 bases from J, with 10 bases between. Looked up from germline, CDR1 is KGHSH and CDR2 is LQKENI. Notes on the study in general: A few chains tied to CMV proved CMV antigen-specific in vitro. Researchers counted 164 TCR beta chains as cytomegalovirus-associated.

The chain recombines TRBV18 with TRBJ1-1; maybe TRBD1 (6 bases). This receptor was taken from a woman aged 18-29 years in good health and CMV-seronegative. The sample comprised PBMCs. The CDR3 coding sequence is TGTGCCAGCTCATCGAACAGGGACACTGAAGCTTTCTTT. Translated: CASSSNRDTEAFF. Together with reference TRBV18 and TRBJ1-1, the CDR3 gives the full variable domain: NAGVMQNPRHLVRRRGQEARLRCSPMKGHSHVYWYRQLPEEGLKFMVYLQKENIIDESGMPKERFSAEFPKEGPSILRIQQVVRGDSAAYFCASSSNRDTEAFFGQGTRLTVV.